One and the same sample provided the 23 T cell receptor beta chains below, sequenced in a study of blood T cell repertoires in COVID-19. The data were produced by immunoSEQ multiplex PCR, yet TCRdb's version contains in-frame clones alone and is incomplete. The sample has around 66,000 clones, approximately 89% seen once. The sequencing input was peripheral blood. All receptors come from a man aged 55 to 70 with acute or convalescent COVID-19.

The CDR3 nucleotides are TGTGCCAGCAGCTTGGAAAGACAGGGAGCACTGTTTTTT. Translation gives CASSLERQGALFF. The rearrangement uses TRBV5-6 and TRBJ1-4, with 7 bases matching TRBD1. V was clipped by 0 bases and J by 13 bases; unmatched bases: 6. Germline V CDR1 and CDR2: SGHDT, YYEEEE. There are 13 residues in the CDR3. Variable domain in full (rest from reference TRBV5-6 and TRBJ1-4): DAGVTQSPTHLIKTRGQQVTLRCSPKSGHDTVSWYQQALGQGPQFIFQYYEEEERQRGNFPDRFSGHQFPNYSSELNVNALLLGDSALYLCASSLERQGALFFGSGTQLSVL.

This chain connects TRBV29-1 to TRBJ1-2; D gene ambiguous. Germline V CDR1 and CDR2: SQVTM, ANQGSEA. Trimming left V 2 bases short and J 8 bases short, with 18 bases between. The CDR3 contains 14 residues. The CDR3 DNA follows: TGCAGCGTTGAAATCAGTGCGGGAAGGAGAGGCTACACCTTC. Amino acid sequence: CSVEISAGRRGYTF.

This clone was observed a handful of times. In DNA, the CDR3 is TGTGCCAGTAGTATATACACGGGGTACAATGAGCAGTTCTTC. Translated: CASSIYTGYNEQFF. The V gene is TRBV19, the J gene TRBJ2-1; weak D call: TRBD2 (5 bases). Germline lookup yields CDR1 LNHDA and CDR2 SQIVND (reference sequence). CDR3 length equals 14 residues. V was clipped by 2 bases and J by 4 bases, with 9 bases between them.

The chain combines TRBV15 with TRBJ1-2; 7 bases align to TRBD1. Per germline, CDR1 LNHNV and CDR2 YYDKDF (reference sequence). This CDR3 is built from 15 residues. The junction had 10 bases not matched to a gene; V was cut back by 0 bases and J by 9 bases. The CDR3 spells CATSRDGRQGGSYTF. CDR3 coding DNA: TGTGCCACCAGCAGAGACGGACGACAGGGAGGCAGCTACACCTTC.

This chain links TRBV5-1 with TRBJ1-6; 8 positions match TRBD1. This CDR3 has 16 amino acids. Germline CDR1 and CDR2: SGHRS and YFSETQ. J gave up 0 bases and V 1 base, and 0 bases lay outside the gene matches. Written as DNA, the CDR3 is TGCGCCAGCAGCTTGACAGGGGGCTCCTATAATTCACCCCTCCACTTT. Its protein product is CASSLTGGSYNSPLHF.

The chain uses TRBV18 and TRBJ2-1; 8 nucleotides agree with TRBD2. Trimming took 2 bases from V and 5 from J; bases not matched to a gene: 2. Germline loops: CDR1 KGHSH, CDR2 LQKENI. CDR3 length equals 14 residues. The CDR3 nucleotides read TGTGCCAGCTCACCAACACTAGCGGACAATGAGCAGTTCTTC. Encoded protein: CASSPTLADNEQFF.

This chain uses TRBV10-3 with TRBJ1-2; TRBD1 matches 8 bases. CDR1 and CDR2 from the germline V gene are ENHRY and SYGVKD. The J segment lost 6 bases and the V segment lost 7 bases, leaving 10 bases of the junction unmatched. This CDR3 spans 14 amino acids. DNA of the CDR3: TGTGCCATCAACTCCGGACAGGGCCGGAATGGCTACACCTTC. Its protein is CAINSGQGRNGYTF.

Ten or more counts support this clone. The CDR3 DNA follows: TGTGCCAGCAGCGAGGGACACGATAACACTGAAGCTTTCTTT. It yields the protein CASSEGHDNTEAFF. The rearrangement joins TRBV5-6 to TRBJ1-1, with D possibly TRBD1 on 6 matching bases. Per the germline V gene, CDR1 is SGHDT and CDR2 is YYEEEE. The CDR3 runs to 14 residues. The germline V and J ends were trimmed by 4 bases and 2 bases, with 12 bases remaining between them.

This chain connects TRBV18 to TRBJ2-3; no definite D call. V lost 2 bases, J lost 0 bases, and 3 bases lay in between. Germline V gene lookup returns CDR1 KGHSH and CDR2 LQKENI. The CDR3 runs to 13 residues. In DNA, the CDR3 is TGTGCCAGCTCACCAGGCAGCACAGATACGCAGTATTTT. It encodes CASSPGSTDTQYF.

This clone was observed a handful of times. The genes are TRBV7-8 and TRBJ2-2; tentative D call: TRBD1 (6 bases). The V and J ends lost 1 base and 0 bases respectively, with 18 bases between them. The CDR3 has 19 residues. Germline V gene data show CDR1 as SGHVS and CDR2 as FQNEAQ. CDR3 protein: CASSLDRTVSPSNTGELFF. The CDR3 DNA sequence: TGTGCCAGCAGCTTAGATCGGACAGTCTCCCCTTCGAACACCGGGGAGCTGTTTTTT.

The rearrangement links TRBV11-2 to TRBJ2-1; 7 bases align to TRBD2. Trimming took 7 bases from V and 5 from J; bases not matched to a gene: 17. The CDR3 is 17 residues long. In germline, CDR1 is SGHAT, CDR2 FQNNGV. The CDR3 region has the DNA TGTGCCAGCAAACTAGGAGGAGGACTAGGGGTCGACAATGAGCAGTTCTTC. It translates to CASKLGGGLGVDNEQFF.

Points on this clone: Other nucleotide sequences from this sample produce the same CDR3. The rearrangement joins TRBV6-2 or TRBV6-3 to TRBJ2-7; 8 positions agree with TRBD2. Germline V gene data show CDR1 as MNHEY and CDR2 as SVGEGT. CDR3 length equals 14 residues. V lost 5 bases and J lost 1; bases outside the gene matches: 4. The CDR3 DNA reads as TGTGCCAGCAGTCGGGGGGGGTCTTCCTACGAGCAGTACTTC. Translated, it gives CASSRGGSSYEQYF.

CDR3 residues: CASSQDPGMQPQHF. In nucleotides, the CDR3 is TGTGCCAGCAGCCAAGACCCGGGAATGCAGCCCCAGCATTTT. The gene calls are TRBV3-1 (or the pseudogene TRBV3-2) and TRBJ1-5; no clear D gene. CDR3 length: 14 amino acids. CDR1 and CDR2 (germline): LGHDT, YNNKEL (reference sequence). Trimming pared 0 bases from V and 7 bases from J, leaving 10 bases between.

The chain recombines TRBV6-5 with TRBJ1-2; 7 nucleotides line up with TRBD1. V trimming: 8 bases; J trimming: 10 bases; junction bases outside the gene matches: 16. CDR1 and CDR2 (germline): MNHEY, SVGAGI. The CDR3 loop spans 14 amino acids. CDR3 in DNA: TGTGCCAGCCGTATATCCGGGACAGACAGTTTCTACACCTTC. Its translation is CASRISGTDSFYTF.

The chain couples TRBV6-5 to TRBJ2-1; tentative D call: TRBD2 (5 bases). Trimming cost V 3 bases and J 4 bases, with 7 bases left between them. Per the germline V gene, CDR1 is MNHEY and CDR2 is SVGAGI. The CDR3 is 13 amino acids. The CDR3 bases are TGTGCCAGCAGTTATAGGAGGTACAATGAGCAGTTCTTC. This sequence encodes CASSYRRYNEQFF.

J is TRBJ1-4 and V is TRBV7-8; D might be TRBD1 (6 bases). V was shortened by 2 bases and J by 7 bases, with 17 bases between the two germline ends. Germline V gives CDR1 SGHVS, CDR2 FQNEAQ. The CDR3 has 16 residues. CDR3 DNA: TGTGCCAGCAGCTTAACGTGGGGGGGCATAAGTGAAAAACTGTTTTTT. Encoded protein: CASSLTWGGISEKLFF.

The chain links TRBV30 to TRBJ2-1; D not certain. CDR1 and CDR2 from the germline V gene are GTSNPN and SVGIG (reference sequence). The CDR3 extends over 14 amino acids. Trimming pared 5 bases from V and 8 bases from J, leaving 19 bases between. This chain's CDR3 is CAWAFGLADDEQFF. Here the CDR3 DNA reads TGTGCCTGGGCCTTTGGGCTCGCCGATGATGAGCAGTTCTTC. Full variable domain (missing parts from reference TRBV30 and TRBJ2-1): SQTIHQWPATLVQPVGSPLSLECTVEGTSNPNLYWYRQAAGRGLQLLFYSVGIGQISSEVPQNLSASRPQDRQFILSSKKLLLSDSGFYLCAWAFGLADDEQFFGPGTRLTVL.

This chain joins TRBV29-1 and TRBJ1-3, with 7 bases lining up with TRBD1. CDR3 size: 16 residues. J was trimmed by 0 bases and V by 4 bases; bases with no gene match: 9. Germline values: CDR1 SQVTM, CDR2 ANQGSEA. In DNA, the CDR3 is TGCAGCGTTGGGCTAGGACAGGTCAACTCTGGAAACACCATATATTTT. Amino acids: CSVGLGQVNSGNTIYF.

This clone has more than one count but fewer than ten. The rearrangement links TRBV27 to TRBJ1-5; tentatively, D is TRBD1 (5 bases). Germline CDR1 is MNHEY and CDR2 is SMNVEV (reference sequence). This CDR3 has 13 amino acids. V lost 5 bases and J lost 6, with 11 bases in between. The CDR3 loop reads CASSGGGSQPQHF. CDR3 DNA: TGTGCCAGCAGTGGGGGGGGTTCTCAGCCCCAGCATTTT.

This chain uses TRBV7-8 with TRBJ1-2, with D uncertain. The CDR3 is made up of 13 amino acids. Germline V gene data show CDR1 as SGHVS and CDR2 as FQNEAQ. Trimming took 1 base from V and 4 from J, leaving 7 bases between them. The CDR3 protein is CASSLEEAYGYTF. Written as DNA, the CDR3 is TGTGCCAGCAGCTTAGAAGAGGCCTATGGCTACACCTTC.

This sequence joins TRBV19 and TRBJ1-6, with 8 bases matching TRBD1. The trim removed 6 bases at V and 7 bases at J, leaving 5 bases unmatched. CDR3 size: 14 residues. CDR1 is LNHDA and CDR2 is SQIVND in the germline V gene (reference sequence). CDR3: CASSRGQSNSPLHF. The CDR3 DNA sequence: TGTGCCAGTAGCAGGGGGCAGTCAAATTCACCCCTCCACTTT.

Here the CDR3 reads CASSHTDRGRGYTF. The CDR3 DNA sequence: TGTGCCAGCAGCCATACAGACAGAGGAAGAGGCTACACCTTC. This sequence joins TRBV7-9 and TRBJ1-2, with D possibly being TRBD1 (5 bases). The germline CDR1 and CDR2 sequences are SEHNR and FQNEAQ (reference sequence). This CDR3 has 14 residues. The V and J ends lost 5 bases and 8 bases respectively, with 18 bases between them.

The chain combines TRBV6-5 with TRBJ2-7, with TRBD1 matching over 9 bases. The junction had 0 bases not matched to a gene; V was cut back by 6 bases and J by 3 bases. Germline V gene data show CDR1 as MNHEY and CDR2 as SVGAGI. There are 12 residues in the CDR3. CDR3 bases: TGTGCCAGCAGGACAGGGGGCTACGAGCAGTACTTC. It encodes CASRTGGYEQYF.